Below are 26 T cell receptor beta chains sequenced from a single sample in a study of blood T cell repertoires in COVID-19. Sequencing was performed with immunoSEQ multiplex PCR; in TCRdb, only in-frame clones are kept and a portion is missing. The sample records hundreds of thousands of clones, approximately 79% being singletons. Sequencing was performed on peripheral blood. These receptors were taken from a woman aged 40 to 49 with active or convalescent COVID-19.

For this clone: Within the sample, other DNA sequences also encode this same CDR3. This chain connects TRBV27 to TRBJ1-6; maybe TRBD1 (6 bases). V shed 3 bases and J shed 0 bases, with 9 bases lying between them. Germline CDR1 and CDR2: MNHEY and SMNVEV (reference sequence). This CDR3 contains 16 residues. The CDR3 nucleotides are TGTGCCAGCAGTTTTAGGGGGAGCTCCTATAATTCACCCCTCCACTTT. It yields the protein CASSFRGSSYNSPLHF.

This clone has more than one count but fewer than ten. The chain couples TRBV2 to TRBJ1-2; maybe TRBD1 (6 bases). The CDR3 is 11 amino acids. V was cut by 7 bases and J by 6 bases, with 9 bases left in between. The germline V gene has CDR1 SNHLY and CDR2 FYNNEI. This CDR3 reads CASTGEHGYTF. The DNA for the CDR3 is TGTGCCAGCACAGGGGAACATGGCTACACCTTC.

This chain connects TRBV20-1 to TRBJ2-7, with D uncertain. Germline V gene sequence: CDR1 DFQATT, CDR2 SNEGSKA (reference sequence). CDR3 size: 10 residues. With 3 bases removed from V and 3 bases from J, the gap between germline ends came to 3 bases. DNA of the CDR3: TGCAGTGCTAGTCACTACGAGCAGTACTTC. This sequence encodes CSASHYEQYF.

This sequence joins TRBV7-9 and TRBJ2-5, with a tentative D call TRBD1 (6 bases). The CDR3 has 15 residues. Germline V lookup: CDR1 SEHNR, CDR2 FQNEAQ (reference sequence). V lost 1 base and J lost 9, with 18 bases in between. DNA of the CDR3: TGTGCCAGCAGCTTAGTTAGTACAGGGCTACGGGCCCAGTACTTC. It yields the protein CASSLVSTGLRAQYF.

This rearrangement joins TRBV19 to TRBJ1-6; TRBD1 is a possible D gene (6 bases). V lost 4 bases, J lost 4 bases, and 17 bases lay in between. CDR3 length: 17 amino acids. Germline CDR1 and CDR2: LNHDA and SQIVND (reference sequence). CDR3 coding DNA: TGTGCCAGTAGTACTGGCCCGGACAGCCTATATAATTCACCCCTCCACTTT. Protein sequence: CASSTGPDSLYNSPLHF.

The chain carries TRBV10-3 and TRBJ2-5; TRBD2 might be the D (7 bases). CDR1 is ENHRY and CDR2 is SYGVKD in the germline V gene. This CDR3 is built from 16 residues. Trimming removed 0 bases at V and 5 bases at J, with 16 bases between. In nucleotides, the CDR3 is TGTGCCATCAGTGAGTCCCACAAGGGGGGGCTGGAGACCCAGTACTTC. This encodes CAISESHKGGLETQYF.

The J gene is TRBJ2-1, the V gene TRBV28, with D unclear. Trimming stripped 6 bases from V and 5 bases from J, with 11 bases between. CDR3 length: 13 amino acids. Per germline, CDR1 MDHEN and CDR2 SYDVKM. The CDR3 sequence is CASREAIHNEQFF. CDR3 DNA: TGTGCCAGCAGGGAAGCGATTCACAATGAGCAGTTCTTC. Complete variable domain (other parts from reference TRBV28 and TRBJ2-1): DVKVTQSSRYLVKRTGEKVFLECVQDMDHENMFWYRQDPGLGLRLIYFSYDVKMKEKGDIPEGYSVSREKKERFSLILESASTNQTSMYLCASREAIHNEQFFGPGTRLTVL.

The chain couples TRBV5-1 to TRBJ1-2, with a weak D call TRBD1 (6 bases). Germline values: CDR1 SGHRS, CDR2 YFSETQ. The CDR3 has 14 residues. V was trimmed by 0 bases and J by 4 bases, leaving 10 bases between them. In nucleotides, the CDR3 is TGCGCCAGCAGCTTGGAGGGGGACGGCTATGGCTACACCTTC. It encodes CASSLEGDGYGYTF. Based on the CDR3 plus reference TRBV5-1 and TRBJ1-2, the full variable domain is KAGVTQTPRYLIKTRGQQVTLSCSPISGHRSVSWYQQTPGQGLQFLFEYFSETQRNKGNFPGRFSGRQFSNSRSEMNVSTLELGDSALYLCASSLEGDGYGYTFGSGTRLTVV.

The rearrangement joins TRBV5-5 to TRBJ1-6; D may be TRBD1 (6 bases). This CDR3 comprises 14 residues. CDR1 and CDR2 (germline): SGHKS, YYEKEE (reference sequence). V lost 2 bases to trimming and J lost 4 bases, with 7 bases between them. The CDR3 is CASSLGGYNSPLHF. In DNA, the CDR3 is TGTGCCAGCAGCTTAGGGGGTTATAATTCACCCCTCCACTTT.

The rearrangement uses TRBV7-2 and TRBJ2-5; no reliable D call. This CDR3 has 11 amino acids. Trimming took 5 bases from V and 7 from J, leaving 8 bases between them. CDR1 and CDR2 from the germline V gene are SGHTA and FQGNSA. Written as DNA, the CDR3 is TGTGCCAGCAGCCGGGTTGGGACCCAGTACTTC. Translated: CASSRVGTQYF.

The CDR3: CASSLANSATNEKLFF. CDR3 nucleotides: TGTGCCAGCAGCTTAGCAAATTCAGCAACTAATGAAAAACTGTTTTTT. The chain links TRBV7-9 to TRBJ1-4; D is unresolved. V lost 0 bases, J lost 0 bases, and 8 bases lay in between. The germline CDR1 and CDR2 sequences are SEHNR and FQNEAQ (reference sequence). CDR3 length: 16 amino acids.

The V gene is TRBV19, the J gene TRBJ2-1, with D perhaps matching TRBD2 (7 bases). Germline CDR1 reads LNHDA; CDR2 reads SQIVND (reference sequence). The length of the CDR3 is 14 residues. Trimming removed 5 bases from V and 6 bases from J, with 14 bases in between. The CDR3 coding sequence is TGTGCCAGTAGTGGGTGGGGGGGCATCAATGAGCAGTTCTTC. Protein: CASSGWGGINEQFF.

This sequence joins TRBV5-3 and TRBJ1-6; maybe TRBD1 (6 bases). TRBV5-3 is identified as an open reading frame with a role that is uncertain. The CDR3 loop spans 13 amino acids. The germline V and J ends were trimmed by 4 bases and 8 bases, with 10 bases remaining between them. The CDR3 here is CARSTTGYSPLHF. The CDR3 DNA follows: TGTGCCAGAAGCACAACAGGGTATTCACCCCTCCACTTT.

The chain carries TRBV7-3 and TRBJ1-1, with 12 bases aligning to TRBD1. This CDR3 is 14 amino acids long. Germline V gene data show CDR1 as SGHTA and CDR2 as FQGTGA. V was pared by 2 bases and J by 11 bases, with 6 bases of the junction left unmatched. The CDR3 DNA reads as TGTGCCAGCAGCTTAGACGGGACAGGGGGCGCTGCTTTCTTT. Translation gives CASSLDGTGGAAFF.

Notes on this clone: The sample contains more than one DNA sequence encoding this CDR3. CDR3: CASSPGTGDYGYTF. CDR3 nucleotide sequence: TGTGCCAGCTCACCCGGGACAGGGGACTATGGCTACACCTTC. The rearrangement links TRBV18 to TRBJ1-2; TRBD1 agrees at 10 bases. CDR3 length: 14 amino acids. V lost 3 bases and J lost 3; bases outside the gene matches: 1. CDR1 is KGHSH, CDR2 LQKENI, per germline.

The rearrangement joins TRBV10-3 to TRBJ2-3; 7 bases fit TRBD1. The CDR3 runs to 13 residues. Looked up from germline, CDR1 is ENHRY and CDR2 is SYGVKD. J gave up 4 bases and V 7 bases, and 5 bases lay outside the gene matches. The CDR3, as DNA: TGTGCCATCACAGACAGGGTTGCAGATACGCAGTATTTT. Translation gives CAITDRVADTQYF.

This chain connects TRBV20-1 to TRBJ1-2; tentative D call: TRBD1 (5 bases). The CDR3 has 11 amino acids. From germline, CDR1 is DFQATT and CDR2 SNEGSKA (reference sequence). The V end lost 6 bases, the J end lost 6 bases, and 11 bases lay between the germline ends. The CDR3 DNA reads TGCAGTGCCACGACGGGGGATGGCTACACCTTC. Translating it yields CSATTGDGYTF.

This clone was seen just once. This chain links TRBV3-1 (or the pseudogene TRBV3-2) with TRBJ1-4, with a possible D match to TRBD1 (6 bases). Germline V CDR1 and CDR2: LGHDT, YNNKEL (reference sequence). V lost 1 base, J lost 8 bases, and 17 bases lay in between. The CDR3 contains 16 residues. The CDR3: CASSQVILQGPEKLFF. The CDR3 DNA is TGTGCCAGCAGCCAAGTCATATTGCAGGGGCCAGAAAAACTGTTTTTT.

This chain uses TRBV12-2 with TRBJ2-7; the D call of TRBD1 is as the table states it, not checked on the DNA. TRBV12-2 is an annotated pseudogene. The CDR3 is 14 amino acids. The CDR3 nucleotides are TGTGCAAGTCGCTCAGGACAGGGGGCTGGCGAGCAGTACGTC. Its protein product is CASRSGQGAGEQYV.

The chain joins TRBV10-3 to TRBJ2-5; TRBD2 matches at 9 bases. V lost 0 bases and J lost 5; bases outside the gene matches: 4. Germline CDR1 and CDR2: ENHRY and SYGVKD. The CDR3 has 15 amino acids. CDR3 sequence reads: CAISESGLASETQYF. DNA for the CDR3: TGTGCCATCAGTGAGTCGGGACTAGCCAGCGAGACCCAGTACTTC.

The V and J genes are TRBV7-9 and TRBJ1-1; no reliable D call. The CDR3 covers 12 residues. V was pared by 5 bases and J by 5 bases, with 9 bases between. Germline loops: CDR1 SEHNR, CDR2 FQNEAQ (reference sequence). The CDR3 protein is CASSVLETEAFF. The CDR3 nucleotides are TGTGCCAGCAGCGTTCTGGAGACTGAAGCTTTCTTT. The full variable domain, with the rest looked up from reference TRBV7-9 and TRBJ1-1, is DTGVSQNPRHKITKRGQNVTFRCDPISEHNRLYWYRQTLGQGPEFLTYFQNEAQLEKSRLLSDRFSAERPKGSFSTLEIQRTEQGDSAMYLCASSVLETEAFFGQGTRLTVV.

The chain carries TRBV27 and TRBJ2-3; possibly TRBD1 for D (5 bases). V was pared by 6 bases and J by 6 bases, with 25 bases between. The CDR3 length is 17 residues. Per the germline V gene, CDR1 is MNHEY and CDR2 is SMNVEV (reference sequence). The chain's CDR3 is CASRGKTVQGLHDTQYF. Written as DNA, the CDR3 is TGTGCCAGCAGGGGAAAGACAGTACAAGGTCTCCACGATACGCAGTATTTT.

CDR3 residues: CASSTGGTNYNEQFF. The CDR3 nucleotides are TGTGCCAGTAGTACTGGTGGGACTAATTACAATGAGCAGTTCTTC. The J gene is TRBJ2-1, the V gene TRBV19, with 7 nucleotides matching TRBD2. Germline-derived CDR1 and CDR2 are LNHDA and SQIVND (reference sequence). The CDR3 covers 15 residues. V shed 4 bases, J shed 4 bases, and the junction held 7 bases outside the gene matches.

V usage is TRBV9 and J usage is TRBJ1-1, with unresolved D. This CDR3 spans 15 amino acids. The germline V and J ends were trimmed by 0 bases and 3 bases, with 12 bases remaining between them. Germline V lookup: CDR1 SGDLS, CDR2 YYNGEE. CDR3 DNA sequence: TGTGCCAGCAGCGTAGCCGGGGAAATTTACACTGAAGCTTTCTTT. Its translation: CASSVAGEIYTEAFF.

This chain links TRBV6-5 with TRBJ1-6; 7 positions match TRBD1. Germline CDR1 and CDR2: MNHEY and SVGAGI. The CDR3 length is 16 residues. V shed 4 bases and J 6 bases; nucleotides not matched to a gene: 9. This CDR3 reads CASSSQYRGGNSPLHF. CDR3 sequence (DNA): TGTGCCAGCAGTTCTCAATACAGGGGAGGTAATTCACCCCTCCACTTT.

V and J are TRBV18 and TRBJ1-1; D is unresolved. Trimming pared 1 base from V and 0 bases from J, leaving 6 bases between. The CDR3 is 14 amino acids. The germline V gene has CDR1 KGHSH and CDR2 LQKENI. The CDR3 is CASSPREVNTEAFF. Written as DNA, the CDR3 is TGTGCCAGCTCACCACGTGAGGTGAACACTGAAGCTTTCTTT.